This T cell receptor (beta chain) was sequenced for a study of cytomegalovirus exposure and HLA in healthy donors. Overall study findings and caveats: Cytomegalovirus-associated TCR beta chains were listed, numbering 164.

A multiplex PCR was run with 60 Vbeta primers and 13 Jbeta primers. This table comes from immunoSEQ multiplex PCR, and its TCRdb copy is limited to in-frame clones, with some not included. The data contain about 96,000 clones, 55% to 75% of them seen just once; the ten biggest clones take up more than 2.5%. CDR1 SEHNR and CDR2 FQNEAQ come from the germline V gene (reference sequence). This CDR3 has 14 amino acids. V dropped 3 bases and J dropped 6 bases, with 12 bases sitting between them. Comment on this clone: Antigen unknown.

Sequenced sample: PBMCs. The clonotype comes from a man in his sixties in good health and CMV-seronegative. The chain joins TRBV7-9 to TRBJ1-5; D is ambiguous. In nucleotides, the CDR3 is TGTGCCAGCAGCTTCTCTGATCCGGGTCAGCCCCAGCATTTT. Translated: CASSFSDPGQPQHF.